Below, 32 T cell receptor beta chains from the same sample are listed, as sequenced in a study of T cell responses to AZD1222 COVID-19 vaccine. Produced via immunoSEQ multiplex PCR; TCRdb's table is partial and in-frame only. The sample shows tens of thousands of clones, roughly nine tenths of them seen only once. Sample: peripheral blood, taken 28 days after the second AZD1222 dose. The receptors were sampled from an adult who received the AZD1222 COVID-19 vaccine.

The CDR3 sequence: CASSFIRDTEAFF. DNA for the CDR3: TGTGCCAGCAGCTTTATCCGGGACACTGAAGCTTTCTTT. V and J are TRBV5-5 and TRBJ1-1; unclear D gene. There are 13 residues in the CDR3. V was cut by 2 bases and J by 3 bases, with 8 bases left in between. Germline loops: CDR1 SGHKS, CDR2 YYEKEE (reference sequence).

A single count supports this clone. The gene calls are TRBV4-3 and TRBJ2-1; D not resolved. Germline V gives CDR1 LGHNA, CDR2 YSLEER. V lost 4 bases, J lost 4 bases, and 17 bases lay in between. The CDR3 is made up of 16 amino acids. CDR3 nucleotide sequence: TGCGCCAGCAGCCCCGGCGGCTTGCGCTATTACAATGAGCAGTTCTTC. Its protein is CASSPGGLRYYNEQFF.

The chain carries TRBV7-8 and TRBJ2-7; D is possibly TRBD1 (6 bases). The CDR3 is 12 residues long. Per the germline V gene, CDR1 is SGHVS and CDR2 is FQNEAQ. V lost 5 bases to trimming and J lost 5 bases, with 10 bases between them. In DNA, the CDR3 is TGTGCCAGCAGCCGGACAGTAAACGAGCAGTACTTC. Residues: CASSRTVNEQYF.

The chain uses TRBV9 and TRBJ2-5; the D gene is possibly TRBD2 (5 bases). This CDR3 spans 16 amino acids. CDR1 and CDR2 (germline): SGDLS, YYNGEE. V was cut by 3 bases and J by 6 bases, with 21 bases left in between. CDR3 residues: CASSASDWGTKKTQYF. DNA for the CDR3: TGTGCCAGCAGCGCCTCGGACTGGGGAACGAAAAAGACCCAGTACTTC. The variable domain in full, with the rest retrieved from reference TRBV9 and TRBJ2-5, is DSGVTQTPKHLITATGQRVTLRCSPRSGDLSVYWYQQSLDQGLQFLIQYYNGEERAKGNILERFSAQQFPDLHSELNLSSLELGDSALYFCASSASDWGTKKTQYFGPGTRLLVL.

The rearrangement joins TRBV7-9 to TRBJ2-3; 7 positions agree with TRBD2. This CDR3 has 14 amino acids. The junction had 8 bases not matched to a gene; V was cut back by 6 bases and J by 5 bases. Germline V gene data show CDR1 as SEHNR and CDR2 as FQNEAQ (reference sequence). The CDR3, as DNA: TGTGCCAGCAGACCGGGAGGAACTCGAGATACGCAGTATTTT. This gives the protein CASRPGGTRDTQYF. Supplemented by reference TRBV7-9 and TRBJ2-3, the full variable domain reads DTGVSQNPRHKITKRGQNVTFRCDPISEHNRLYWYRQTLGQGPEFLTYFQNEAQLEKSRLLSDRFSAERPKGSFSTLEIQRTEQGDSAMYLCASRPGGTRDTQYFGPGTRLTVL.

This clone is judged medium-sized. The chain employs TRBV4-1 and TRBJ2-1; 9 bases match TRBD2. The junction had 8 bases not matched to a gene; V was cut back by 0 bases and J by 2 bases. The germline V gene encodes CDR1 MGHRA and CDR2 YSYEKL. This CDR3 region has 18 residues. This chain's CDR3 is CASSQDWWRGGAYNEQFF. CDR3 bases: TGCGCCAGCAGCCAAGATTGGTGGCGGGGGGGAGCCTACAATGAGCAGTTCTTC.

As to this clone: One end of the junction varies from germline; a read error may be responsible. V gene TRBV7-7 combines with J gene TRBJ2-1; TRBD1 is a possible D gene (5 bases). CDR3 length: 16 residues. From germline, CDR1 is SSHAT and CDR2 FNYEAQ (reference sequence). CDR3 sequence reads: CASSQQGHSSYNEQFF. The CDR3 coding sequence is TGTGCTAGCAGCCAGCAGGGCCATAGCTCCTACAATGAGCAGTTCTTC.

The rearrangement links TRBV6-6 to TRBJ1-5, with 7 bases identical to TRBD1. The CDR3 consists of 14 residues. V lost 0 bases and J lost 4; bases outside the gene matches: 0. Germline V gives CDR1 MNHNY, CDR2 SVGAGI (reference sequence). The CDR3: CASSYSQGNQPQHF. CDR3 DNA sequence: TGTGCCAGCAGTTACTCACAGGGGAATCAGCCCCAGCATTTT.

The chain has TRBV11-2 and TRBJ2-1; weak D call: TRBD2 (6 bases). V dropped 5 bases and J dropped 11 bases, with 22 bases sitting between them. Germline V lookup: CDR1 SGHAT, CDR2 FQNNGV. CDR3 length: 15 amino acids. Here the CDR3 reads CASSNARLVQGKQFF. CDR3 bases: TGTGCCAGCAGCAACGCCCGACTAGTTCAGGGAAAGCAGTTCTTC.

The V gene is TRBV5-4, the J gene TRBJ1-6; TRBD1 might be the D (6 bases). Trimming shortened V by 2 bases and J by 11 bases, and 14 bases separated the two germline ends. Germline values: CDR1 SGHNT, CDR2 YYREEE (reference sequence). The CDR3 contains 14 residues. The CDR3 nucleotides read TGTGCCAGCAGCTTAGGGGGGGACCCACCACCCCTCCACTTT. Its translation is CASSLGGDPPPLHF. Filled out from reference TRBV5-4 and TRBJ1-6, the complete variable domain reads ETGVTQSPTHLIKTRGQQVTLRCSSQSGHNTVSWYQQALGQGPQFIFQYYREEENGRGNFPPRFSGLQFPNYSSELNVNALELDDSALYLCASSLGGDPPPLHFGNGTRLTVT.

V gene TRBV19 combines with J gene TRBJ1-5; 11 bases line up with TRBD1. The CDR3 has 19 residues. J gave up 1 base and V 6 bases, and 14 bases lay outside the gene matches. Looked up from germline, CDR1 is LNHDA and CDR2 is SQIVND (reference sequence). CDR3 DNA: TGTGCCAGTAGGGACCCCAGGACAGGGGGCGCAATAAGCAATCAGCCCCAGCATTTT. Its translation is CASRDPRTGGAISNQPQHF.

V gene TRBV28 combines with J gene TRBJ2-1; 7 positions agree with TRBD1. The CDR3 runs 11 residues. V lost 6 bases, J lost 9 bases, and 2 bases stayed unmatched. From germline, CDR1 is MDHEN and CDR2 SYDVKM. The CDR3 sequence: CASRDRFEQFF. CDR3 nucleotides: TGTGCCAGCAGGGACAGGTTTGAGCAGTTCTTC.

The CDR3 spells CSVDGRADKDGYTF. The CDR3 bases are TGCAGCGTTGATGGCAGGGCCGATAAGGATGGCTACACCTTC. J is TRBJ1-2 and V is TRBV29-1; TRBD1 is a possible D gene (5 bases). Germline V gives CDR1 SQVTM, CDR2 ANQGSEA. The CDR3 has 14 amino acids. V was pared by 3 bases and J by 6 bases, with 17 bases between.

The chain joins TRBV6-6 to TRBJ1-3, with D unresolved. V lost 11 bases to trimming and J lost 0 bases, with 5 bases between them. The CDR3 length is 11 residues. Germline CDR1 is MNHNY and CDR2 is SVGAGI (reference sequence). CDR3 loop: CAGSSGNTIYF. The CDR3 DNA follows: TGTGCCGGGTCCTCTGGAAACACCATATATTTT.

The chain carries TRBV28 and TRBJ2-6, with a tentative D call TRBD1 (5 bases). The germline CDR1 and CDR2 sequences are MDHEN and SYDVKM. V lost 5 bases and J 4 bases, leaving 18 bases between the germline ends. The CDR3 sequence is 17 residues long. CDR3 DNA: TGTGCCAGCAGTCAGACTCTAGGGGCCTCCGGGGCCAACGTCCTGACTTTC. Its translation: CASSQTLGASGANVLTF.

The CDR3 spells CASSSDNSYEQYF. CDR3 bases: TGTGCCAGCAGCTCCGACAACTCCTACGAGCAGTACTTC. The chain couples TRBV11-1 to TRBJ2-7; D is unresolved. V was pared by 4 bases and J by 0 bases, with 7 bases between. The germline gives CDR1 SGHAT, CDR2 FQDESV (reference sequence). This CDR3 spans 13 amino acids. The entire variable domain, with the rest obtained from reference TRBV11-1 and TRBJ2-7, is as follows: EAEVAQSPRYKITEKSQAVAFWCDPISGHATLYWYRQILGQGPELLVQFQDESVVDDSQLPKDRFSAERLKGVDSTLKIQPAELGDSAMYLCASSSDNSYEQYFGPGTRLTVT.

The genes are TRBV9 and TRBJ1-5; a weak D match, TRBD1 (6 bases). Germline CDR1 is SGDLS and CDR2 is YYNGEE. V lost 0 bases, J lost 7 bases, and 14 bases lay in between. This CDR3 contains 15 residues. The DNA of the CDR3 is TGTGCCAGCAGCGTAGACCCCAGGGGAGGGCAGCCCCAGCATTTT. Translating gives CASSVDPRGGQPQHF.

Here the CDR3 DNA reads TGTGCCAGCAGCATGACTCCCGGGACAGGTATGAACACTGAAGCTTTCTTT. Protein sequence: CASSMTPGTGMNTEAFF. The V call is TRBV7-9, the J call TRBJ1-1, with 8 bases lining up with TRBD1. V shed 5 bases, J shed 0 bases, and the junction held 11 bases outside the gene matches. Germline-derived CDR1 and CDR2 are SEHNR and FQNEAQ (reference sequence). The CDR3 covers 17 residues.

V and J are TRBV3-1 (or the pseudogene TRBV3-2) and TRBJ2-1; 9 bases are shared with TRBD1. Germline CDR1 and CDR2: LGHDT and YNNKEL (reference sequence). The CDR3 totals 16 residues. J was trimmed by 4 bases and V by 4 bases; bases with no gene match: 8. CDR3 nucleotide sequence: TGTGCCAGCAGCCCCTACGGACAGGGGTCATACAATGAGCAGTTCTTC. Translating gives CASSPYGQGSYNEQFF.

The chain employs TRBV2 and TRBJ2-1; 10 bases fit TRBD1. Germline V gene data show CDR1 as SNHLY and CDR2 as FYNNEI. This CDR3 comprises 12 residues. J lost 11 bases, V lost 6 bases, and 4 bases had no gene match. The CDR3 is CASRDRGFQQFF. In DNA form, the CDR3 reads TGTGCCAGCAGGGACAGGGGGTTTCAGCAGTTCTTC. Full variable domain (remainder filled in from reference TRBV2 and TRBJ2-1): EPEVTQTPSHQVTQMGQEVILRCVPISNHLYFYWYRQILGQKVEFLVSFYNNEISEKSEIFDDQFSVERPDGSNFTLKIRSTKLEDSAMYFCASRDRGFQQFFGPGTRLTVL.

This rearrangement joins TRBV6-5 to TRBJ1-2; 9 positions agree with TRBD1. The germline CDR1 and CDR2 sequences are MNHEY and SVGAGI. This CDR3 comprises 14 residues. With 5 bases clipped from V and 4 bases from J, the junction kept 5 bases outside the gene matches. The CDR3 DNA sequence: TGTGCCAGCAGTAAGGACAGGGGTGCCTATGGCTACACCTTC. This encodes CASSKDRGAYGYTF.

Here the CDR3 reads CASSAPRDNPNSPLHF. CDR3 bases: TGTGCCAGCAGTGCCCCACGGGACAACCCTAATTCACCCCTCCACTTT. The gene calls are TRBV6-4 and TRBJ1-6; tentative D call: TRBD1 (6 bases). Germline lookup yields CDR1 MRHNA and CDR2 SNTAGT. V was cut by 4 bases and J by 6 bases, with 16 bases left in between. The CDR3 spans 16 residues.

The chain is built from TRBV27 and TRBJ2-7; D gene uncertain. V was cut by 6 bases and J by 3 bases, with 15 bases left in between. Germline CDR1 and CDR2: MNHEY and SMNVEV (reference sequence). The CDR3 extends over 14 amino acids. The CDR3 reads CASSPEALGYEQYF. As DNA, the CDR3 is TGTGCCAGCAGCCCCGAGGCGCTTGGCTACGAGCAGTACTTC.

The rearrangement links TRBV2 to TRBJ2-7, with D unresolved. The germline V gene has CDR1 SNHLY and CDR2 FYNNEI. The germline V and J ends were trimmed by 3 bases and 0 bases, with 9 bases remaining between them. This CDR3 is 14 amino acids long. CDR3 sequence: CASSEISSSYEQYF. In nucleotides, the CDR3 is TGTGCCAGCAGTGAGATTAGCAGCTCCTACGAGCAGTACTTC.

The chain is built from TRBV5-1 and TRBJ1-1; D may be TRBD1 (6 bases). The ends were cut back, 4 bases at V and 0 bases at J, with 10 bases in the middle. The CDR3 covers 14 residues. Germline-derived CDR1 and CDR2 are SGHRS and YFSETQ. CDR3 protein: CASSLDSMNTEAFF. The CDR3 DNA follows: TGCGCCAGCAGCCTGGACAGCATGAACACTGAAGCTTTCTTT.

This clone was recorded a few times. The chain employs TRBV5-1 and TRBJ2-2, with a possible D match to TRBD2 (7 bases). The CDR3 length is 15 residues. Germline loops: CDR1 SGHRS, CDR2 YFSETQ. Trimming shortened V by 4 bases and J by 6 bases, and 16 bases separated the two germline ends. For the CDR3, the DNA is TGCGCCAGCAGCGACAAGGGGGGGCAAGCCGGGGAGCTGTTTTTT. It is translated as CASSDKGGQAGELFF.

The CDR3 is CASSQAGSRGNTIYF. CDR3 DNA sequence: TGTGCCAGCAGCCAAGCGGGATCCAGAGGAAACACCATATATTTT. The genes are TRBV14 and TRBJ1-3; D remains ambiguous. Germline CDR1 SGHDN, CDR2 FVKESK. This CDR3 comprises 15 residues. Trimming left V 1 base short and J 4 bases short, with 11 bases between.

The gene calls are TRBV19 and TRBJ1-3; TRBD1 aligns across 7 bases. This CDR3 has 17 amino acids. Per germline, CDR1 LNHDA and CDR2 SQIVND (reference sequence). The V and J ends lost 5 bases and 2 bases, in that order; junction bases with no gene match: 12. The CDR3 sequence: CASSPGRVGGTGNTIYF. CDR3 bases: TGTGCCAGTAGTCCGGGCCGCGTAGGGGGCACTGGAAACACCATATATTTT.

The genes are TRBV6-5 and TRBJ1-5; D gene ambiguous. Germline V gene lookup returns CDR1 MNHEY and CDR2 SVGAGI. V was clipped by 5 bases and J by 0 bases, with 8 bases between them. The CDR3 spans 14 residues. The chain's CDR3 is CASSIRDSNQPQHF. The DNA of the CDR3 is TGTGCCAGCAGTATCCGGGATAGCAATCAGCCCCAGCATTTT.

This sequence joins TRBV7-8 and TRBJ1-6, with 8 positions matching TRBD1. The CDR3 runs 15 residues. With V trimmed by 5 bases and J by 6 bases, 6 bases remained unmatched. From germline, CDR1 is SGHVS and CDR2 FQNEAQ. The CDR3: CASSEKTGANSPLHF. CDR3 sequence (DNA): TGTGCCAGCAGCGAAAAGACAGGGGCTAATTCACCCCTCCACTTT.

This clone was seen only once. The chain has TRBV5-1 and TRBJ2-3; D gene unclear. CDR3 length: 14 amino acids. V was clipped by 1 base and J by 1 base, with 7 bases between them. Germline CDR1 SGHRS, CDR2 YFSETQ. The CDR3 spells CASSLWTGTDTQYF. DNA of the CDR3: TGCGCCAGCAGCTTGTGGACGGGCACAGATACGCAGTATTTT. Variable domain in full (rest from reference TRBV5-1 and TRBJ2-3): KAGVTQTPRYLIKTRGQQVTLSCSPISGHRSVSWYQQTPGQGLQFLFEYFSETQRNKGNFPGRFSGRQFSNSRSEMNVSTLELGDSALYLCASSLWTGTDTQYFGPGTRLTVL.

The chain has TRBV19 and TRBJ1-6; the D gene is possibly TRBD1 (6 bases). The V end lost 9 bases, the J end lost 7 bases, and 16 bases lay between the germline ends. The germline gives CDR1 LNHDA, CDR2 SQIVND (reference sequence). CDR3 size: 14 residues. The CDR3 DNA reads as TGTGCCAGCAGAACAGGGATTAGGAATTCACCCCTCCACTTT. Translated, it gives CASRTGIRNSPLHF.